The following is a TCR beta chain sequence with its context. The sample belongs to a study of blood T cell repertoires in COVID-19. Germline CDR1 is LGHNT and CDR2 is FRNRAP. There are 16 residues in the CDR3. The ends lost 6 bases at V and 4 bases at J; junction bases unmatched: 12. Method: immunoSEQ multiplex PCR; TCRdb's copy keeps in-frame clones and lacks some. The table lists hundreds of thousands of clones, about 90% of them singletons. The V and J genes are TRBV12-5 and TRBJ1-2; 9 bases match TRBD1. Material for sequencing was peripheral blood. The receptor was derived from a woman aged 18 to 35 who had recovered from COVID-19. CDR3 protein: CASGQVRQGGGYGYTF. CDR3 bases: TGTGCTAGTGGGCAGGTCCGACAGGGGGGAGGCTATGGCTACACCTTC.